This record looks at one TCR beta chain sequence and its context. Germline loops: CDR1 LGHNT, CDR2 FRNRAP. The germline V and J ends were trimmed by 4 bases and 8 bases, with 18 bases remaining between them. There are 15 residues in the CDR3. Random hexamers were used to reverse transcribe an amount of about 0.5 to 1 ug RNA. In TCRdb, the immunoSEQ multiplex PCR reads were re-called with MiXCR into one record per CDR3 protein. Here the sample spans fewer than 200,000 distinct CDR3 sequences, 85% to 95% being singletons. The data originate from a study of CD8 T cells in Susac syndrome. TEMRA cells were enriched by FACS, while CD8+ and CD4+ T cells were obtained through a negative isolation that was performed magnetically.

This chain links TRBV12-5 with TRBJ2-4; D is possibly TRBD1 (5 bases). The origin of this receptor is a human donor with multiple sclerosis. The sequencing sample was made of CD8+ T cells from PBMCs. CDR3 sequence: CASGSPSSRVDIQYF. CDR3 DNA sequence: TGTGCTAGTGGTTCCCCCTCCAGCAGGGTTGACATTCAGTACTTC.